These 28 T cell receptor beta chains originate from one sample sequenced in a study of cytomegalovirus exposure and HLA in healthy donors. PCR employed 60 Vbeta and 13 Jbeta primers. The table came from immunoSEQ multiplex PCR; TCRdb's copy has only in-frame clones and leaves some out. The sample includes some 140,000 clones, approximately 80% seen only once; the top ten take approximately 2%. The sample was PBMCs. The source of these receptors is a man aged 25 to 45 in good health and CMV-seronegative.

This chain connects TRBV7-2 to TRBJ1-2; D is unclear. V gave up 1 base and J gave up 11 bases, with 14 bases separating them. This CDR3 has 13 residues. The V gene's germline CDR1 is SGHTA and CDR2 FQGNSA. The CDR3 DNA reads as TGTGCCAGCAGCTTAGGCGTTACTCCGGTGTACACCTTC. This sequence encodes CASSLGVTPVYTF.

This clone appeared a single time. The chain employs TRBV5-1 and TRBJ1-5, with D possibly TRBD1 on 6 matching bases. The germline V and J ends were trimmed by 3 bases and 5 bases, with 9 bases remaining between them. This CDR3 region has 13 residues. Germline V gives CDR1 SGHRS, CDR2 YFSETQ. As DNA, the CDR3 is TGCGCCAGCAGCTGGGAGGGGGATCAGCCCCAGCATTTT. This sequence encodes CASSWEGDQPQHF.

The V gene is TRBV6-1, the J gene TRBJ2-1; 8 nucleotides agree with TRBD2. V lost 11 bases to trimming and J lost 7 bases; unmatched junction nucleotides: 10. Germline loops: CDR1 MNHNS, CDR2 SASEGT. The CDR3 extends over 13 amino acids. This chain's CDR3 is CAGRAGVFNEQFF. CDR3 coding DNA: TGTGCCGGGCGAGCGGGAGTATTTAATGAGCAGTTCTTC.

The genes are TRBV5-4 and TRBJ2-3; 11 bases are shared with TRBD2. The CDR3 covers 16 residues. After removal of 4 bases from V and 2 bases from J, the junction contained 6 bases not matched to a gene. Germline CDR1 SGHNT, CDR2 YYREEE (reference sequence). In DNA form, the CDR3 reads TGTGCCAGCAGCAAACCGGGACTAGCGGCCACAGATACGCAGTATTTT. Its protein is CASSKPGLAATDTQYF.

The chain employs TRBV10-2 and TRBJ2-7, with 7 bases identical to TRBD1. CDR1 and CDR2 (germline): WSHSY, SAAADI. CDR3 length: 12 residues. J gave up 3 bases and V 6 bases, and 2 bases lay outside the gene matches. CDR3 sequence (DNA): TGCGCCAGCAGGGACAGGTTCTACGAGCAGTACTTC. Translation gives CASRDRFYEQYF.

This chain uses TRBV6-6 with TRBJ2-3; D remains unclear. The CDR3 covers 16 residues. In germline, CDR1 is MNHNY, CDR2 SVGAGI (reference sequence). Trimming cost V 6 bases and J 0 bases, with 16 bases left between them. CDR3 loop: CASSKMTRSSTDTQYF. The CDR3 bases are TGTGCCAGCAGCAAAATGACACGATCTAGCACAGATACGCAGTATTTT.

The chain carries TRBV10-3 and TRBJ2-1, with 12 bases aligning to TRBD2. Germline trimming cut 6 bases from V and 6 bases from J; bases unmatched to any gene: 6. The CDR3 is made up of 15 amino acids. Germline loops: CDR1 ENHRY, CDR2 SYGVKD. CDR3 protein: CAIRPTSGSGNEQFF. The CDR3 DNA sequence: TGTGCCATCAGACCGACTAGCGGGAGTGGCAATGAGCAGTTCTTC.

The chain links TRBV30 to TRBJ1-3; D is ambiguous. Looked up from germline, CDR1 is GTSNPN and CDR2 is SVGIG (reference sequence). V was cut by 4 bases and J by 0 bases, with 4 bases left in between. This CDR3 contains 12 residues. For the CDR3, the DNA is TGTGCCTGGACGAGCTCTGGAAACACCATATATTTT. Its translation is CAWTSSGNTIYF.

The gene calls are TRBV6-5 and TRBJ1-2; possibly TRBD1 for D (5 bases). This CDR3 has 14 residues. V lost 7 bases, J lost 4 bases, and 16 bases lay in between. CDR1 MNHEY and CDR2 SVGAGI come from the germline V gene. The CDR3, as DNA: TGTGCCAGCACCTCGGGGGTCTACGGCTATGGCTACACCTTC. Protein product: CASTSGVYGYGYTF.

This chain links TRBV25-1 with TRBJ2-3; weak D call: TRBD2 (6 bases). This CDR3 comprises 18 residues. Germline-derived CDR1 and CDR2 are MGHDK and SYGVNS. Trimming stripped 2 bases from V and 2 bases from J, with 20 bases between. CDR3 loop: CASSESEGLPLSTDTQYF. DNA of the CDR3: TGTGCCAGCAGTGAAAGTGAGGGACTCCCACTTTCCACAGATACGCAGTATTTT.

The genes are TRBV28 and TRBJ2-3, with D possibly matching TRBD2 (6 bases). The length of the CDR3 is 16 residues. The germline V and J ends were trimmed by 6 bases and 2 bases, with 18 bases remaining between them. CDR1 and CDR2 from the germline V gene are MDHEN and SYDVKM. CDR3 sequence (DNA): TGTGCCAGCAGACCTTGGGGGGAACCGACCACAGATACGCAGTATTTT. The encoded protein is CASRPWGEPTTDTQYF.

The CDR3 sequence: CASSRTVAPFGAQYF. CDR3 bases: TGTGCCAGCAGCAGGACAGTTGCGCCCTTTGGGGCCCAGTACTTC. This chain links TRBV2 with TRBJ2-5; D is possibly TRBD1 (6 bases). Trimming took off 6 bases at V and 9 bases at J, with 23 bases between the two ends. CDR1 SNHLY and CDR2 FYNNEI come from the germline V gene. This CDR3 region has 15 residues. The full variable domain, rest sourced from reference TRBV2 and TRBJ2-5, is EPEVTQTPSHQVTQMGQEVILRCVPISNHLYFYWYRQILGQKVEFLVSFYNNEISEKSEIFDDQFSVERPDGSNFTLKIRSTKLEDSAMYFCASSRTVAPFGAQYFGPGTRLLVL.

V usage is TRBV27 and J usage is TRBJ2-3; D is undetermined. The CDR3 has 14 residues. Germline V gene data show CDR1 as MNHEY and CDR2 as SMNVEV (reference sequence). Trimming left V 3 bases short and J 2 bases short, with 9 bases between. CDR3 in amino acids: CASSLGLITDTQYF. The DNA for the CDR3 is TGTGCCAGCAGTTTGGGCCTTATCACAGATACGCAGTATTTT.

The chain couples TRBV10-1 to TRBJ2-5; 8 bases align to TRBD2. The junction had 6 bases not matched to a gene; V was cut back by 5 bases and J by 7 bases. CDR3 size: 13 residues. The germline gives CDR1 WNHNN, CDR2 SYGVQD (reference sequence). CDR3 region: CASSFGAGGTQYF. The CDR3 region has the DNA TGCGCCAGCAGTTTCGGGGCGGGAGGGACCCAGTACTTC.

This clone was seen a handful of times. This chain connects TRBV6-6 to TRBJ1-5; no firm D call. This CDR3 region has 14 residues. Germline V lookup: CDR1 MNHNY, CDR2 SVGAGI (reference sequence). Trimming took 3 bases from V and 7 from J, leaving 13 bases between them. The DNA for the CDR3 is TGTGCCAGCAGTTATCGAGGGAGATGGCAGCCCCAGCATTTT. Its protein is CASSYRGRWQPQHF.

This clone was detected a few times. This chain connects TRBV10-2 to TRBJ1-5; D remains unclear. This CDR3 has 15 residues. Trimming stripped 2 bases from V and 4 bases from J, with 12 bases between. Germline V gene lookup returns CDR1 WSHSY and CDR2 SAAADI. This CDR3 is CASSEQARSNQPQHF. The DNA for the CDR3 is TGCGCCAGCAGTGAGCAGGCCCGCTCAAATCAGCCCCAGCATTTT.

The J gene is TRBJ2-3, the V gene TRBV6-1, with 13 bases aligning to TRBD2. CDR1 MNHNS and CDR2 SASEGT come from the germline V gene. V was pared by 6 bases and J by 4 bases, with 4 bases of the junction left unmatched. The CDR3 is 15 amino acids. The CDR3 DNA follows: TGTGCCAGCAGCGTGACTAGCGGGAGGTCAGATACGCAGTATTTT. It encodes CASSVTSGRSDTQYF.

The gene calls are TRBV15 and TRBJ2-4, with D possibly TRBD1 on 6 matching bases. Germline lookup yields CDR1 LNHNV and CDR2 YYDKDF (reference sequence). The germline V and J ends were trimmed by 0 bases and 1 base, with 13 bases remaining between them. The CDR3 has 17 amino acids. The CDR3 DNA is TGTGCCACCAGCAGAGACGACAGGCTGGGGGCCAAAAACATTCAGTACTTC. It encodes CATSRDDRLGAKNIQYF.

This clone was recorded once. V usage is TRBV10-3 and J usage is TRBJ2-3, with TRBD2 matching over 12 bases. CDR1 and CDR2 (germline): ENHRY, SYGVKD. J gave up 5 bases and V 5 bases, and 5 bases lay outside the gene matches. The CDR3 totals 15 residues. The CDR3 region has the DNA TGTGCCATCAGTTTCCGGACTAGCGGGATAGATACGCAGTATTTT. This translates into CAISFRTSGIDTQYF.

The count of this clone is one. This chain joins TRBV10-3 and TRBJ1-1; D remains unclear. This CDR3 is built from 15 residues. V gave up 0 bases and J gave up 1 base, with 9 bases separating them. Germline lookup yields CDR1 ENHRY and CDR2 SYGVKD. The CDR3 nucleotides read TGTGCCATCAGTGAGTCTCCGGGAGCGAACACTGAAGCTTTCTTT. Amino acids: CAISESPGANTEAFF.

This chain uses TRBV6-4 with TRBJ2-1, with a tentative D call TRBD2 (6 bases). This CDR3 is built from 14 residues. Looked up from germline, CDR1 is MRHNA and CDR2 is SNTAGT. V was clipped by 0 bases and J by 3 bases, with 6 bases between them. CDR3 residues: CASSDSRDYNEQFF. The CDR3 nucleotides are TGTGCCAGCAGTGACTCGCGGGACTACAATGAGCAGTTCTTC.

The gene calls are TRBV5-4 and TRBJ2-1, with D possibly matching TRBD2 (6 bases). This CDR3 contains 16 residues. V lost 2 bases to trimming and J lost 0 bases, with 12 bases between them. Germline V lookup: CDR1 SGHNT, CDR2 YYREEE (reference sequence). Here the CDR3 DNA reads TGTGCCAGCAGCTTAGGAGGAGCGGGCTCCTACAATGAGCAGTTCTTC. Residues: CASSLGGAGSYNEQFF.

The CDR3 here is CATRDRASGTREQYF. DNA of the CDR3: TGTGCCACACGAGACAGGGCTAGCGGGACGAGGGAGCAGTACTTC. This rearrangement joins TRBV28 to TRBJ2-5; TRBD2 aligns across 9 bases. The CDR3 extends over 15 amino acids. V lost 10 bases and J lost 11; bases outside the gene matches: 20. Germline V CDR1 and CDR2: MDHEN, SYDVKM.

This clone came up a few times. The chain uses TRBV28 and TRBJ1-2, with D possibly matching TRBD1 (6 bases). The CDR3 consists of 12 residues. Between the trimmed V and J ends, which lost 5 bases and 6 bases, there was a span of 10 bases. Germline CDR1 reads MDHEN; CDR2 reads SYDVKM. CDR3 sequence: CASSGWGHGYTF. CDR3 coding DNA: TGTGCCAGCAGTGGATGGGGGCATGGCTACACCTTC.

V gene TRBV5-4 combines with J gene TRBJ2-5; 14 positions match TRBD2. CDR3 length: 16 amino acids. V shed 5 bases and J 5 bases; nucleotides not matched to a gene: 8. The germline V gene has CDR1 SGHNT and CDR2 YYREEE (reference sequence). CDR3 sequence: CASSTGLAGEGETQYF. The CDR3 nucleotides read TGTGCCAGCAGTACGGGACTAGCGGGAGAGGGGGAGACCCAGTACTTC.

The chain couples TRBV6-1 to TRBJ2-2; 8 positions match TRBD1. Germline V gene lookup returns CDR1 MNHNS and CDR2 SASEGT. The V and J ends lost 3 bases and 4 bases, in that order; junction bases with no gene match: 4. This CDR3 region has 15 residues. CDR3 protein: CASSDGTGFTGELFF. Written as DNA, the CDR3 is TGTGCCAGCAGTGACGGGACAGGATTCACCGGGGAGCTGTTTTTT.

The J gene is TRBJ2-7, the V gene TRBV6-5; the match to TRBD1 covers 7 bases. With 0 bases clipped from V and 7 bases from J, the junction kept 6 bases outside the gene matches. This CDR3 contains 14 residues. The germline V gene encodes CDR1 MNHEY and CDR2 SVGAGI. CDR3 coding DNA: TGTGCCAGCAGTTACTCGACAGGGTCATGGGAGCAGTACTTC. Encoded protein: CASSYSTGSWEQYF.

The rearrangement uses TRBV7-9 and TRBJ1-1, with a tentative D call TRBD1 (5 bases). This CDR3 has 12 amino acids. Germline V lookup: CDR1 SEHNR, CDR2 FQNEAQ (reference sequence). V was pared by 7 bases and J by 10 bases, with 16 bases between. CDR3: CASTQGDSRAFF. In DNA form, the CDR3 reads TGTGCCAGCACCCAGGGTGACAGTAGAGCTTTCTTT. The variable domain in full, with the rest retrieved from reference TRBV7-9 and TRBJ1-1, is DTGVSQNPRHKITKRGQNVTFRCDPISEHNRLYWYRQTLGQGPEFLTYFQNEAQLEKSRLLSDRFSAERPKGSFSTLEIQRTEQGDSAMYLCASTQGDSRAFFGQGTRLTVV.